One and the same sample provided the 10 T cell receptor beta chains below, sequenced in a study of blood T cell repertoires in COVID-19. Here immunoSEQ multiplex PCR was the method, and the copy in TCRdb shows in-frame clones only, minus some. The sample contains some 88,000 clones, 85% of which appear only once. Sequenced: peripheral blood. These receptors were obtained from a man aged 55 to 70 with acute or convalescent COVID-19.

V gene TRBV3-1 (or the pseudogene TRBV3-2) combines with J gene TRBJ2-2; 9 bases match TRBD2. Germline CDR1 is LGHDT and CDR2 is YNNKEL (reference sequence). The trim removed 7 bases at V and 4 bases at J, leaving 13 bases unmatched. The CDR3 covers 17 residues. The CDR3 bases are TGTGCCAGCATACCCCCGGCGGGGGGGCCGGGCACCGGGGAGCTGTTTTTT. Translating it yields CASIPPAGGPGTGELFF.

This chain connects TRBV7-9 to TRBJ2-1, with 12 bases that match TRBD2. V shed 5 bases, J shed 5 bases, and the junction held 4 bases outside the gene matches. Germline-derived CDR1 and CDR2 are SEHNR and FQNEAQ (reference sequence). The CDR3 sequence is 15 residues long. The CDR3 nucleotides read TGTGCCAGCAGCATTGGACTAGCGGGAAACAATGAGCAGTTCTTC. It translates to CASSIGLAGNNEQFF.

This clone was detected a few times. The chain carries TRBV6-6 and TRBJ1-3; 8 bases map to TRBD1. Germline V gives CDR1 MNHNY, CDR2 SVGAGI (reference sequence). This CDR3 spans 13 amino acids. The V gene end was trimmed by 6 bases and the J gene end by 2 bases; junction bases not matched to a gene: 0. CDR3 in amino acids: CASRGQAGNTIYF. CDR3 sequence (DNA): TGTGCCAGCAGGGGACAGGCTGGAAACACCATATATTTT.

The V and J genes are TRBV10-2 and TRBJ2-7; TRBD1 matches at 8 bases. CDR3 length: 14 residues. The germline gives CDR1 WSHSY, CDR2 SAAADI. J was trimmed by 2 bases and V by 6 bases; bases with no gene match: 6. The CDR3 DNA follows: TGCGCCAGCAGAAGTGGACAGGGAACCTACGAGCAGTACTTC. Its translation: CASRSGQGTYEQYF.

The J gene is TRBJ1-6, the V gene TRBV30; 9 bases line up with TRBD1. Germline loops: CDR1 GTSNPN, CDR2 SVGIG (reference sequence). The junction had 6 bases not matched to a gene; V was cut back by 3 bases and J by 6 bases. CDR3 length: 15 amino acids. CDR3 in amino acids: CAWRRTGERNSPLHF. CDR3 coding DNA: TGTGCCTGGAGGAGGACAGGGGAACGTAATTCACCCCTCCACTTT.

The rearrangement links TRBV6-2 or TRBV6-3 to TRBJ2-2; no definite D call. This CDR3 has 14 residues. The V gene lost 6 bases and the J gene lost 5 bases, with 13 bases spanning the gap. Germline V gene lookup returns CDR1 MNHEY and CDR2 SVGEGT. CDR3 in amino acids: CASSLLVGTGELFF. CDR3 sequence (DNA): TGTGCCAGCAGCCTCCTAGTTGGGACCGGGGAGCTGTTTTTT.

This clone was found many times. The genes are TRBV30 and TRBJ2-2, with D maybe TRBD2 (6 bases). The germline CDR1 and CDR2 sequences are GTSNPN and SVGIG (reference sequence). This CDR3 has 16 amino acids. Trimming removed 1 base from V and 7 bases from J, with 19 bases in between. The CDR3 DNA reads TGTGCCTGGAGTGGCGGGACCAACGCGCGGGGCGGGGAGCTGTTTTTT. Translated: CAWSGGTNARGGELFF.

The chain links TRBV4-1 to TRBJ2-3; 9 nucleotides match TRBD1. V trimming: 3 bases; J trimming: 4 bases; junction bases outside the gene matches: 5. From germline, CDR1 is MGHRA and CDR2 YSYEKL. This CDR3 has 15 amino acids. CDR3 nucleotide sequence: TGCGCCAGCAGCCAGAGACAGGGGGATCCAGATACGCAGTATTTT. Residues: CASSQRQGDPDTQYF.

The chain recombines TRBV5-4 with TRBJ2-2, with TRBD1 identical over 9 bases. Germline CDR1 SGHNT, CDR2 YYREEE (reference sequence). The CDR3 runs 14 residues. The V segment lost 2 bases and the J segment 7 bases; nucleotides outside the gene matches: 3. The CDR3 region has the DNA TGTGCCAGCAGCTTTACAGGGGGCAACGGGGAGCTGTTTTTT. It specifies CASSFTGGNGELFF.

This clone was seen only once. The rearrangement joins TRBV27 to TRBJ2-3, with TRBD2 matching over 9 bases. J lost 4 bases, V lost 3 bases, and 8 bases had no gene match. This CDR3 is built from 16 residues. Germline V CDR1 and CDR2: MNHEY, SMNVEV (reference sequence). The CDR3 region is CASSLWREGPSDTQYF. DNA for the CDR3: TGTGCCAGCAGTTTGTGGCGGGAGGGCCCCTCAGATACGCAGTATTTT.